The clone carrying this T cell receptor (beta chain) has just a few counts. Its antigen is as yet unknown. Germline V gives CDR1 SGDLS, CDR2 YYNGEE. This CDR3 has 13 amino acids. V was shortened by 4 bases and J by 1 base, with 8 bases between the two germline ends. These data are taken from a study of blood T cells in healthy people across ages. Findings and caveats of the study: Per-million-T-cell TCR beta diversity fell roughly linearly with age.

The individuals who served as donors were healthy Caucasians living in Russia, aged roughly 6 to 90. Primers used in a second PCR of about 7 to 11 cycles were a sample-barcoded 5' primer and a J-beta primer mix. TCRdb reanalysed the 5' RACE reads using MiXCR and keeps one entry per CDR3 protein. The table has about 1.8 million distinct CDR3 sequences, around half seen once. The chain carries TRBV9 and TRBJ1-1; D not certain. This receptor was taken from a woman aged 40-49 years in good health. The sequenced sample consisted of blood. For the CDR3, the DNA is TGTGCCAGCAGCTTCAGGTGGAACACTGAAGCTTTCTTT. This sequence encodes CASSFRWNTEAFF.